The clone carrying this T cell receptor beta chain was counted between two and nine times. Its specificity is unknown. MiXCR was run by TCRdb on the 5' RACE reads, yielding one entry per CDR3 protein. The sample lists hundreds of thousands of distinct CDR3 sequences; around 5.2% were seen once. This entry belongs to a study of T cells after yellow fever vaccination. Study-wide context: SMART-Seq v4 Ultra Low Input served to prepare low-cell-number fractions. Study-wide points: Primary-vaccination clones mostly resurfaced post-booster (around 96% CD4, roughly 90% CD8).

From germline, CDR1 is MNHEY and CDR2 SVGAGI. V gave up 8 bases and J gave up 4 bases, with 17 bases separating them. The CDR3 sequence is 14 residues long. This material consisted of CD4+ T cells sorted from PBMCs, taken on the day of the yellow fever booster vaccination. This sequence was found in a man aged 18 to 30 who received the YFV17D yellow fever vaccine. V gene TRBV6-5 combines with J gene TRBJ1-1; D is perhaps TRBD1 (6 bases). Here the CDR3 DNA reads TGTGCCAGCGGGGGGAGGGGGATGGCCACTGAAGCTTTCTTT. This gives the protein CASGGRGMATEAFF.